The T cell receptor beta chain under discussion was sequenced for a study of glioma-infiltrating T cells after dendritic cell vaccination. The table came from immunoSEQ multiplex PCR; TCRdb's copy has only in-frame clones and leaves some out. The sample includes more than 100,000 clones, approximately 80% of them seen just once. The CDR3 has 14 residues. Germline V gene data show CDR1 as WSHSY and CDR2 as SAAADI. Specimen: blood, collected before dendritic cell vaccination. This clonotype originated in a human donor with glioblastoma. This chain joins TRBV10-2 and TRBJ2-5, with D tentatively TRBD1 (6 bases). The DNA end favors TRBJ2-7, so the J call may be wrong. CDR3 loop: CASRVRQESYEQYF. The DNA of the CDR3 is TGCGCCAGCAGAGTAAGACAGGAATCCTACGAGCAGTACTTC.